The 25 T cell receptor beta chains below come from one sample, sequenced in a study of blood T cell repertoires in COVID-19. Profiled with immunoSEQ multiplex PCR; TCRdb holds only in-frame clones, not every one. The sample carries a few hundred thousand clones, just under 90% recorded once. Sequencing was performed on peripheral blood. The receptors were sampled from a man aged 60 to 75 who had recovered from COVID-19.

This chain uses TRBV5-1 with TRBJ1-1, with D tentatively TRBD1 (5 bases). The germline CDR1 and CDR2 sequences are SGHRS and YFSETQ. The CDR3 contains 13 residues. V lost 2 bases and J lost 1, with 6 bases in between. The CDR3 DNA follows: TGCGCCAGCAGCTTTCAGGGGAACACTGAAGCTTTCTTT. Its protein is CASSFQGNTEAFF.

V gene TRBV3-1 (or the pseudogene TRBV3-2) combines with J gene TRBJ1-5; D is uncertain. V dropped 2 bases and J dropped 4 bases, with 6 bases sitting between them. Germline values: CDR1 LGHDT, CDR2 YNNKEL (reference sequence). This CDR3 is 13 amino acids long. The CDR3 region is CASSQQLNQPQHF. CDR3 nucleotides: TGTGCCAGCAGCCAACAACTGAATCAGCCCCAGCATTTT.

The rearrangement links TRBV24-1 to TRBJ2-1; no definite D call. The V and J ends lost 3 bases and 3 bases respectively, with 5 bases between them. Germline values: CDR1 KGHDR, CDR2 SFDVKD. The CDR3 totals 13 residues. In DNA, the CDR3 is TGTGCCACCAGTGATGTCAACTACAATGAGCAGTTCTTC. The encoded protein is CATSDVNYNEQFF.

V gene TRBV3-1 (or the pseudogene TRBV3-2) combines with J gene TRBJ2-5, with 10 bases matching TRBD2. V gave up 4 bases and J gave up 8 bases; unmatched junction bases: 10. The CDR3 loop spans 15 amino acids. The germline V gene encodes CDR1 LGHDT and CDR2 YNNKEL (reference sequence). For the CDR3, the DNA is TGTGCCAGCAGCCCCTGGACTAGCGGAGGGGATACCCAGTACTTC. This encodes CASSPWTSGGDTQYF.

The rearrangement joins TRBV27 to TRBJ2-7; no firm D call. V gave up 6 bases and J gave up 0 bases, with 9 bases separating them. CDR3 length equals 13 residues. Germline V gives CDR1 MNHEY, CDR2 SMNVEV (reference sequence). CDR3 nucleotides: TGTGCCAGCAGACGGTCGGGCTCCTACGAGCAGTACTTC. This codes for CASRRSGSYEQYF.

The chain employs TRBV11-2 and TRBJ2-3; 11 nucleotides match TRBD2. Germline-derived CDR1 and CDR2 are SGHAT and FQNNGV. The V and J ends lost 3 bases and 3 bases, in that order; junction bases with no gene match: 5. This CDR3 has 16 amino acids. The CDR3: CASSFPRLAGTDTQYF. The CDR3 DNA follows: TGTGCCAGCAGCTTCCCCAGACTAGCGGGAACAGATACGCAGTATTTT.

This sequence joins TRBV2 and TRBJ1-5; a weak D match, TRBD1 (5 bases). The CDR3 loop spans 14 amino acids. The V gene's germline CDR1 is SNHLY and CDR2 FYNNEI. Trimming pared 4 bases from V and 1 base from J, leaving 8 bases between. Here the CDR3 reads CASSAGISNQPQHF. DNA of the CDR3: TGTGCCAGCAGTGCAGGGATCAGCAATCAGCCCCAGCATTTT.

This clone was seen only once. This chain uses TRBV5-6 with TRBJ2-1; 10 bases map to TRBD2. Trimming at V came to 4 bases and at J to 0 bases, leaving 10 bases not matched to a gene. The V gene's germline CDR1 is SGHDT and CDR2 YYEEEE. The CDR3 has 18 amino acids. CDR3 DNA sequence: TGTGCCAGCAGCCCATATAATCTAGCGGGAGCCTCCTACAATGAGCAGTTCTTC. Encoded protein: CASSPYNLAGASYNEQFF.

J is TRBJ2-2 and V is TRBV18; D may be TRBD2 (5 bases). The CDR3 extends over 15 amino acids. From germline, CDR1 is KGHSH and CDR2 LQKENI. V was shortened by 1 base and J by 0 bases, with 6 bases between the two germline ends. The DNA of the CDR3 is TGTGCCAGCTCACCACAGGGAGCGAACACCGGGGAGCTGTTTTTT. Amino acids: CASSPQGANTGELFF.

The gene calls are TRBV28 and TRBJ2-7; 7 bases are shared with TRBD1. The CDR3 extends over 13 amino acids. J gave up 2 bases and V 7 bases, and 5 bases lay outside the gene matches. Germline-derived CDR1 and CDR2 are MDHEN and SYDVKM. DNA for the CDR3: TGTGCCAGCATCCCGGGACAGACCTACGAGCAGTACTTC. Translated: CASIPGQTYEQYF. The full variable domain, in which reference TRBV28 and TRBJ2-7 provide the parts outside the CDR3, is DVKVTQSSRYLVKRTGEKVFLECVQDMDHENMFWYRQDPGLGLRLIYFSYDVKMKEKGDIPEGYSVSREKKERFSLILESASTNQTSMYLCASIPGQTYEQYFGPGTRLTVT.

The chain carries TRBV30 and TRBJ1-4; 8 bases are shared with TRBD1. Germline V CDR1 and CDR2: GTSNPN, SVGIG (reference sequence). The CDR3 length is 14 residues. Trimming cost V 1 base and J 8 bases; bases outside gene matches: 6. CDR3 sequence: CAWSEQGGLEKLFF. The CDR3 coding sequence is TGTGCCTGGAGTGAACAGGGGGGGCTGGAAAAACTGTTTTTT.

The rearrangement links TRBV6-6 to TRBJ2-1, with 12 nucleotides matching TRBD2. Germline-derived CDR1 and CDR2 are MNHNY and SVGAGI (reference sequence). This CDR3 has 14 residues. With 7 bases clipped from V and 5 bases from J, the junction kept 3 bases outside the gene matches. The CDR3 loop reads CASKTSGGNNEQFF. CDR3 sequence (DNA): TGTGCCAGCAAGACTAGCGGGGGAAACAATGAGCAGTTCTTC.

This clone appeared once. The rearrangement joins TRBV29-1 to TRBJ1-2; D gene uncertain. The CDR3 has 15 amino acids. V was clipped by 3 bases and J by 1 base, with 15 bases between them. The germline CDR1 and CDR2 sequences are SQVTM and ANQGSEA. The CDR3 region has the DNA TGCAGCGTTGACTATCTTTTGAGGATTAACTATGGCTACACCTTC. This translates into CSVDYLLRINYGYTF. Full variable domain (remainder filled in from reference TRBV29-1 and TRBJ1-2): SAVISQKPSRDICQRGTSLTIQCQVDSQVTMMFWYRQQPGQSLTLIATANQGSEATYESGFVIDKFPISRPNLTFSTLTVSNMSPEDSSIYLCSVDYLLRINYGYTFGSGTRLTVV.

The chain carries TRBV18 and TRBJ1-6; 8 bases align to TRBD1. Germline values: CDR1 KGHSH, CDR2 LQKENI. This CDR3 contains 14 residues. The V gene end was trimmed by 4 bases and the J gene end by 10 bases; junction bases not matched to a gene: 6. As DNA, the CDR3 is TGTGCCAGCTCACGCGGACAGGGTAGCTCACCCCTCCACTTT. Translating gives CASSRGQGSSPLHF.

The rearrangement joins TRBV6-2 or TRBV6-3 to TRBJ2-5, with D possibly matching TRBD1 (6 bases). This CDR3 has 15 amino acids. V was trimmed by 5 bases and J by 2 bases, leaving 15 bases between them. CDR1 and CDR2 from the germline V gene are MNHEY and SVGEGT. This chain's CDR3 is CASSDRRTVQETQYF. DNA of the CDR3: TGTGCCAGCAGTGACCGTCGGACAGTTCAAGAGACCCAGTACTTC.

The rearrangement links TRBV7-3 to TRBJ2-5; TRBD2 aligns across 14 bases. This CDR3 region has 17 residues. After removal of 6 bases from V and 5 bases from J, the junction contained 11 bases not matched to a gene. Germline CDR1 is SGHTA and CDR2 is FQGTGA. The CDR3 sequence is CASSQFGTSGRGETQYF. The DNA of the CDR3 is TGTGCCAGCAGTCAATTTGGGACTAGCGGGAGAGGGGAGACCCAGTACTTC.

This clone was picked up a small number of times. The J gene is TRBJ1-5, the V gene TRBV21-1. TRBV21-1 is a listed pseudogene. The CDR3 is 19 residues long. CDR3: CASSKAHSPEGYSNQPQHF. Written as DNA, the CDR3 is TGTGCCAGCAGCAAAGCACACAGCCCAGAGGGATATAGCAATCAGCCCCAGCATTTT.

The rearrangement links TRBV27 to TRBJ2-3; 9 bases are shared with TRBD2. The CDR3 spans 17 residues. CDR1 and CDR2 (germline): MNHEY, SMNVEV (reference sequence). V was clipped by 4 bases and J by 0 bases; unmatched bases: 8. As DNA, the CDR3 is TGTGCCAGCAGTTCCAGGACTAGCGCCCGTAGCACAGATACGCAGTATTTT. This gives the protein CASSSRTSARSTDTQYF.

CDR3 nucleotides: TGTGCCTGGGGGCAGGGGGCGCGGGGTGAAAAACTGTTTTTT. Translated, it gives CAWGQGARGEKLFF. The chain is built from TRBV30 and TRBJ1-4; 8 bases align to TRBD1. The CDR3 extends over 14 amino acids. V dropped 5 bases and J dropped 7; count of bases not matched to a gene: 9. CDR1 is GTSNPN, CDR2 SVGIG, per germline (reference sequence). The full variable domain, completed using reference TRBV30 and TRBJ1-4, is SQTIHQWPATLVQPVGSPLSLECTVEGTSNPNLYWYRQAAGRGLQLLFYSVGIGQISSEVPQNLSASRPQDRQFILSSKKLLLSDSGFYLCAWGQGARGEKLFFGSGTQLSVL.

This clone appeared a single time. The chain couples TRBV5-8 to TRBJ2-3; D possibly corresponds to TRBD1 (6 bases). V dropped 2 bases and J dropped 4 bases, with 14 bases sitting between them. This CDR3 has 15 amino acids. Germline V gives CDR1 SGHTS, CDR2 YDEGEE. The CDR3 DNA follows: TGTGCCAGCAGCTTAGGATCAGGGGCCCCAGATACGCAGTATTTT. Encoded protein: CASSLGSGAPDTQYF.

V and J are TRBV3-1 (or the pseudogene TRBV3-2) and TRBJ1-1; D perhaps matches TRBD1 (5 bases). This CDR3 is built from 14 residues. CDR1 is LGHDT, CDR2 YNNKEL, per germline (reference sequence). Trimming stripped 4 bases from V and 5 bases from J, with 14 bases between. The CDR3 spells CASSRRDLGTEAFF. DNA for the CDR3: TGTGCCAGCAGCCGTAGGGACTTGGGAACTGAAGCTTTCTTT.

This chain links TRBV6-5 with TRBJ2-1, with D maybe TRBD2 (7 bases). The CDR3 extends over 14 amino acids. Germline CDR1 is MNHEY and CDR2 is SVGAGI. V gave up 1 base and J gave up 6 bases, with 10 bases separating them. This chain's CDR3 is CASSYLGGGNEQFF. In DNA form, the CDR3 reads TGTGCCAGCAGTTACTTGGGAGGGGGCAATGAGCAGTTCTTC.

The CDR3 here is CASSLPQIYEQYF. CDR3 DNA: TGTGCCAGCAGCTTACCACAAATCTACGAGCAGTACTTC. The genes are TRBV7-2 and TRBJ2-7; D gene unclear. Germline assignment: CDR1 SGHTA and CDR2 FQGNSA. The CDR3 spans 13 residues. The germline V and J ends were trimmed by 2 bases and 3 bases, with 8 bases remaining between them.

The chain joins TRBV27 to TRBJ2-1, with TRBD2 matching over 10 bases. Germline assignment: CDR1 MNHEY and CDR2 SMNVEV (reference sequence). V lost 7 bases to trimming and J lost 3 bases; unmatched junction nucleotides: 15. CDR3 length: 18 residues. CDR3 DNA sequence: TGTGCCAGCACCGGGGGACTAGCGTTCCGGGGACTCTACAATGAGCAGTTCTTC. Translation gives CASTGGLAFRGLYNEQFF.

The rearrangement joins TRBV12-2 to TRBJ2-7; no DNA check was done on the table's D call, TRBD2. TRBV12-2 is given as a pseudogene. This CDR3 comprises 19 residues. This CDR3 is CASRLAEGLAGGKSYEQYF. In DNA form, the CDR3 reads TGTGCAAGTCGCTTAGCAGAAGGCCTAGCGGGAGGGAAATCCTACGAGCAGTACTTC.